The TCR beta chain under discussion was sequenced for a study of T cells in Graves' hyperthyroidism and ophthalmopathy (dated by TCRdb to between 2017 and 2020). For the wider study: Peripheral blood samples were taken at initial diagnosis, before any treatment was given. Following sampling, methimazole starting at 30 mg daily was given to hyperthyroidism patients, and high-dose intravenous methylprednisolone was given to ophthalmopathy patients. According to the paper, TCR Vbeta CDR3 sequencing was carried out on 135 peripheral blood samples, which came from fewer than 50 ophthalmopathy, around 74 hyperthyroidism and roughly 17 progressor patients. The 75 to 100 discovery patients were randomly split 7:3 into training and test sets. In six Graves' hyperthyroidism patients, the study also compared T-cell repertoires from thyroid tissue with T-cell repertoires from blood. To identify TCR V-J signatures that set the groups apart, the researchers used a discovery cohort of 90 to 100 patients, made up of about 44 with Graves' ophthalmopathy and some 56 with stable Graves' hyperthyroidism. Prospective prediction of ophthalmopathy was tested in an independent validation cohort of some 19 hyperthyroidism patients and 17 patients who later progressed to ophthalmopathy. The study at large found these results: In validation, the model predicted progression to ophthalmopathy a median of around 6.5 months before onset, with roughly 70% sensitivity and around 76% specificity. No statistical method was used to set the sample size in advance, and investigators knew the group allocation. Most expanded thyroid clonotypes (frequency above 0.001) were also found in blood, which suggests that blood repertoires may mirror thyroid immune responses. A 13 V-J signature model separated ophthalmopathy from stable hyperthyroidism, with around 91% sensitivity and approximately 81% specificity in cross-validation and 80%/75% in testing.

Points on this clonotype: Its antigen specificity is not known. No base qualities exist here, and no much larger clone lies one base off it.

Stable Graves' hyperthyroidism was defined as no progression to ophthalmopathy during 18 months of follow-up. Hyperthyroidism patients were newly diagnosed, with disease duration under 2 months, and aged 18 to 65 years. Patients with uncontrolled infections, other autoimmune diseases, pregnancy or lactation were excluded. Diagnoses relied on clinical symptoms, serum thyroxine and TRAb, thyroid ultrasound and orbital computed tomography. PBMCs were separated from roughly 9.3 ml of fresh peripheral blood using Ficoll-Paque density gradient centrifugation. Total RNA was extracted using Trizol reagent, and RNA quality was assessed on an Agilent 2100 Bioanalyzer. From V the trimming removes 6 bases and from J it removes 7 bases, while the gene matches leave 5 bases of the junction unaccounted for. Including cysteine and phenylalanine, the CDR3 has 11 amino acids. Just CDR3 DNA is preserved here, 33 bases in frame from base 1. The CDR1 and CDR2 encoded by the germline V gene are SQVTM and ANQGSEA.

TCR beta CDR3 regions were amplified from RNA transcripts. For the first round of RT-PCR on the TCR CDR3, the HTBI primer set was used together with the Qiagen OneStep RT-PCR kit. Libraries were constructed in a second round of multiplex PCR, after which size selection and purification were performed. Sequencing of the libraries was done on an Illumina HiSeq2000 using paired-end 100 bp reads. Turning to the authors' computational methods: SOAPnuke was used to process the raw data, throwing out any read that contained adapters or uncalled bases, had a mean Phred below 15, or lacked an exact constant-primer or identifier match. COPE v1.2.5 was used to merge the high-quality paired reads, and each unique nucleotide sequence was defined as a clonotype. MiTCR v1.1 was used to align clonotypes to the IMGT TRBV, TRBD and TRBJ reference segments. Only V-J combinations with frequency above 0.0001, covering 99.2% of repertoires, were analysed. The TCS score was defined as the ratio of F50 (clonal expansion) to E x V (chaos), calculated using BLOSUM62-based TCRdist between CDR3 peptides within each V-J. Welch's t-statistics and random forest reduced just over 500 V-J features to 10 to 15, which were used in a naive Bayes classifier (R e1071). Thyroid-blood repertoire similarity was quantified with the Morisita-Horn index. TCRdb handled the public reads itself, with Q25 trimming in fastp and clone calling in MiXCR, and kept productive beta chains. Duplicate CDR3 protein sequences are folded into a single record with the most common DNA and genes. The V and J calls and clone size come from TCRdb's table, not from the authors' own analysis. The sample records roughly 800,000 distinct CDR3 sequences, 38% of which are singletons. 7.5% to 9.5% of the sample comes from the top ten.

This TCR derives from a man between 18 and 35 years old with Graves' hyperthyroidism. The specimen was blood. The chain is assembled from TRBV29-1 and TRBJ1-2; 7 bases in between match TRBD1. The CDR3 here reads CSVDDRAGYTF. The DNA reads TGCAGCGTCGATGACAGGGCTGGCTACACCTTC.